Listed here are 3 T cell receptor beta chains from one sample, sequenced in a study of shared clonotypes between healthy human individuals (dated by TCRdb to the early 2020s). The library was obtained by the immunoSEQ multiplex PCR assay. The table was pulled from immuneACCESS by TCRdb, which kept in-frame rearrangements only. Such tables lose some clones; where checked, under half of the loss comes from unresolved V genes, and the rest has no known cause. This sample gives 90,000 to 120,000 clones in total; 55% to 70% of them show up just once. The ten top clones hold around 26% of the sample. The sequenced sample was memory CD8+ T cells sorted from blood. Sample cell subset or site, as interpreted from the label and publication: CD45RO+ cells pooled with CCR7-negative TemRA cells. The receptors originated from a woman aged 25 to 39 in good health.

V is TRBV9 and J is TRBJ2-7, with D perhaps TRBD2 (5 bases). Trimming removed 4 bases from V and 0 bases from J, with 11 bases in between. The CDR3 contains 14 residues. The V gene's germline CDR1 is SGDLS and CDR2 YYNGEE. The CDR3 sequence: CASSLGDYSYEQYF. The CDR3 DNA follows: TGTGCCAGCAGCCTTGGAGACTACTCCTACGAGCAGTACTTC.

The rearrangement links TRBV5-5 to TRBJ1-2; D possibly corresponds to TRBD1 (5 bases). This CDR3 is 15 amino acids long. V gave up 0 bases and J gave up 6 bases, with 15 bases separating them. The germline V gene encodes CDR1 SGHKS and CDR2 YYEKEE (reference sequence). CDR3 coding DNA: TGTGCCAGCAGCTTGGCCTATTGGCAGGGAAATGGCTACACCTTC. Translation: CASSLAYWQGNGYTF.

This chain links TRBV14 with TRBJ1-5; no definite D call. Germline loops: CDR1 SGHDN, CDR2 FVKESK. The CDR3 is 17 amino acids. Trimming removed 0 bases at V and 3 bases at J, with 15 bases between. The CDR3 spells CASSQEEPSHINQPQHF. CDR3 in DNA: TGTGCCAGCAGCCAAGAGGAACCCTCCCACATCAATCAGCCCCAGCATTTT.